These 28 T cell receptor beta chains were sequenced from one sample in a study of PD-1 blockade in classical Hodgkin lymphoma. There was relapse after autologous stem cell transplantation in every patient, and there was variation in brentuximab vedotin exposure. Here immunoSEQ multiplex PCR was the method, and the copy in TCRdb shows in-frame clones only, minus some. The sample shows approximately 98,000 clones, 89% of them seen only once. Sequences were derived from peripheral blood mononuclear cells (PBMCs), sampled before the second cycle of nivolumab. These receptor sequences come from a human donor with classical Hodgkin lymphoma.

The chain links TRBV13 to TRBJ2-7; D possibly corresponds to TRBD1 (6 bases). The CDR3 covers 15 residues. Germline V gives CDR1 PRHDT, CDR2 FYEKMQ (reference sequence). V was trimmed by 1 base and J by 2 bases, leaving 12 bases between them. CDR3 bases: TGTGCCAGCAGCTTAGATACAGGGATGGCCTACGAGCAGTACTTC. It is translated as CASSLDTGMAYEQYF.

CDR3 DNA sequence: TGCGCCAGCAGAGGACTCACGACTCACACCGGGGAGCTGTTTTTT. This sequence encodes CASRGLTTHTGELFF. The rearrangement links TRBV5-1 to TRBJ2-2, with a possible D match to TRBD2 (5 bases). The germline V gene encodes CDR1 SGHRS and CDR2 YFSETQ. The CDR3 is made up of 15 amino acids. V was trimmed by 5 bases and J by 3 bases, leaving 14 bases between them.

The chain combines TRBV4-1 with TRBJ2-7, with TRBD2 matching over 8 bases. The junction had 5 bases not matched to a gene; V was cut back by 0 bases and J by 4 bases. This CDR3 comprises 15 residues. CDR1 and CDR2 (germline): MGHRA, YSYEKL. The CDR3: CASSQEEREGYEQYF. DNA of the CDR3: TGCGCCAGCAGCCAAGAGGAACGGGAGGGGTACGAGCAGTACTTC.

This sequence joins TRBV29-1 and TRBJ1-4; possible D gene TRBD1, 5 bases. V was shortened by 4 bases and J by 4 bases, with 13 bases between the two germline ends. Germline V gene sequence: CDR1 SQVTM, CDR2 ANQGSEA. The CDR3 spans 14 residues. In DNA form, the CDR3 reads TGCAGCGTTGGGAACGGGGGGAGTAATGAAAAACTGTTTTTT. Translated: CSVGNGGSNEKLFF.

The rearrangement joins TRBV5-6 to TRBJ2-3, with TRBD2 matching 9 bases. Trimming cost V 0 bases and J 1 base; bases outside gene matches: 6. This CDR3 contains 17 residues. Germline V gene sequence: CDR1 SGHDT, CDR2 YYEEEE. The CDR3 bases are TGTGCCAGCAGCTTGGCATTAGCGGGAGCAGGCACAGATACGCAGTATTTT. Translation: CASSLALAGAGTDTQYF.

The V gene is TRBV19, the J gene TRBJ1-2, with D uncertain. CDR1 is LNHDA, CDR2 SQIVND, per germline (reference sequence). Trimming removed 0 bases from V and 8 bases from J, with 10 bases in between. CDR3 length: 13 amino acids. The CDR3 here is CASSIDPKVGYTF. The CDR3 bases are TGTGCCAGTAGTATAGATCCCAAGGTGGGCTACACCTTC. Full variable domain (remainder filled in from reference TRBV19 and TRBJ1-2): DGGITQSPKYLFRKEGQNVTLSCEQNLNHDAMYWYRQDPGQGLRLIYYSQIVNDFQKGDIAEGYSVSREKKESFPLTVTSAQKNPTAFYLCASSIDPKVGYTFGSGTRLTVV.

This chain joins TRBV6-6 and TRBJ2-7; possibly TRBD2 for D (6 bases). The length of the CDR3 is 15 residues. CDR1 and CDR2 (germline): MNHNY, SVGAGI (reference sequence). V was pared by 2 bases and J by 5 bases, with 16 bases between. The CDR3 reads CASSYPLGSIHEQYF. The CDR3, as DNA: TGTGCCAGCAGTTACCCGCTCGGGAGCATCCACGAGCAGTACTTC.

CDR3 protein: CASISQGLAGGRTSYEQYF. The CDR3 nucleotides are TGTGCCAGCATCTCGCAGGGACTAGCGGGAGGTCGGACCTCCTACGAGCAGTACTTC. The rearrangement links TRBV28 to TRBJ2-7, with TRBD2 matching over 15 bases. The CDR3 runs to 19 residues. CDR1 and CDR2 from the germline V gene are MDHEN and SYDVKM. V shed 7 bases and J 0 bases; nucleotides not matched to a gene: 13. The complete variable domain, with remaining parts taken from reference TRBV28 and TRBJ2-7, reads DVKVTQSSRYLVKRTGEKVFLECVQDMDHENMFWYRQDPGLGLRLIYFSYDVKMKEKGDIPEGYSVSREKKERFSLILESASTNQTSMYLCASISQGLAGGRTSYEQYFGPGTRLTVT.

The V gene is TRBV2, the J gene TRBJ2-3; D is undetermined. V lost 7 bases and J 1 base, leaving 9 bases between the germline ends. There are 13 residues in the CDR3. CDR1 SNHLY and CDR2 FYNNEI come from the germline V gene. The CDR3 sequence is CASISRRTDTQYF. In DNA, the CDR3 is TGTGCCAGCATCTCACGGCGCACAGATACGCAGTATTTT.

V usage is TRBV4-2 and J usage is TRBJ2-5; D call uncertain. Germline V gene sequence: CDR1 LGHNA, CDR2 YNFKEQ. V shed 0 bases and J shed 0 bases, with 5 bases lying between them. The CDR3 length is 14 residues. The CDR3 region has the DNA TGTGCCAGCAGCCAAGAGGCCTACCAAGAGACCCAGTACTTC. It is translated as CASSQEAYQETQYF.

The V call is TRBV7-2, the J call TRBJ2-7; 8 nucleotides align to TRBD1. In germline, CDR1 is SGHTA, CDR2 FQGNSA. The trim removed 5 bases at V and 3 bases at J, leaving 12 bases unmatched. The CDR3 sequence is 16 residues long. The CDR3 DNA follows: TGTGCCAGCAGCCCCCGGGGGACAGGCCGGGACTACGAGCAGTACTTC. This translates into CASSPRGTGRDYEQYF.

The genes are TRBV5-1 and TRBJ2-1; 11 bases line up with TRBD2. The germline V gene has CDR1 SGHRS and CDR2 YFSETQ. This CDR3 contains 15 residues. The ends lost 7 bases at V and 7 bases at J; junction bases unmatched: 10. CDR3 DNA: TGCGCCAGCCGGACTAGCGGGCGCCTTCGGAATGAGCAGTTCTTC. It translates to CASRTSGRLRNEQFF.

The chain links TRBV10-1 to TRBJ1-1, with a tentative D call TRBD1 (6 bases). CDR3 length equals 13 residues. V lost 2 bases and J lost 8, with 12 bases in between. Germline V gene lookup returns CDR1 WNHNN and CDR2 SYGVQD (reference sequence). The CDR3 protein is CASSEPGQREAFF. Written as DNA, the CDR3 is TGCGCCAGCAGTGAGCCCGGACAGCGGGAAGCTTTCTTT.

The chain combines TRBV29-1 with TRBJ1-2; 7 bases map to TRBD1. The CDR3 contains 13 residues. Germline lookup yields CDR1 SQVTM and CDR2 ANQGSEA. V trimming: 3 bases; J trimming: 4 bases; junction bases outside the gene matches: 5. CDR3 in DNA: TGCAGCGTTGACCAGGGGGGGCTCTATGGCTACACCTTC. Its protein product is CSVDQGGLYGYTF.

The chain joins TRBV18 to TRBJ2-7; D is ambiguous. The CDR3 runs to 12 residues. Trimming shortened V by 4 bases and J by 6 bases, and 10 bases separated the two germline ends. CDR1 is KGHSH and CDR2 is LQKENI in the germline V gene. The CDR3 DNA reads as TGTGCCAGCTCACTAAGTCTGGGCGAGCAGTACTTC. It yields the protein CASSLSLGEQYF.

The chain has TRBV28 and TRBJ2-1; a weak D match, TRBD2 (5 bases). CDR3 size: 9 residues. Trimming stripped 5 bases from V and 12 bases from J, with 5 bases between. From germline, CDR1 is MDHEN and CDR2 SYDVKM. CDR3 sequence reads: CASSGLQFF. The CDR3 DNA follows: TGTGCCAGCAGTGGACTGCAGTTCTTC.

This sequence joins TRBV5-1 and TRBJ1-1, with D uncertain. V was pared by 0 bases and J by 2 bases, with 14 bases between. The CDR3 covers 16 residues. Germline CDR1 and CDR2: SGHRS and YFSETQ. CDR3 coding DNA: TGCGCCAGCAGCTTGGCCGAGGTTAGGGTTAACACTGAAGCTTTCTTT. This gives the protein CASSLAEVRVNTEAFF.

This clone has just a few counts. This chain links TRBV6-5 with TRBJ2-7; no definite D call. The CDR3 runs 13 residues. Per germline, CDR1 MNHEY and CDR2 SVGAGI. V was shortened by 5 bases and J by 3 bases, with 11 bases between the two germline ends. The CDR3 coding sequence is TGTGCCAGCAGTCCCGGTCGGAACTACGAGCAGTACTTC. It encodes CASSPGRNYEQYF.

The sample holds a few counts of this clone. The chain is built from TRBV10-3 and TRBJ1-1, with 9 bases aligning to TRBD1. Trimming removed 6 bases from V and 1 base from J; junction bases left unmatched: 0. CDR1 is ENHRY, CDR2 SYGVKD, per germline. The CDR3 extends over 13 amino acids. CDR3 coding DNA: TGTGCCATCAGGGACAGGGGGAACACTGAAGCTTTCTTT. As protein: CAIRDRGNTEAFF.

The J gene is TRBJ1-2, the V gene TRBV28; D not resolved. This CDR3 has 14 residues. Germline V gives CDR1 MDHEN, CDR2 SYDVKM. Trimming pared 5 bases from V and 8 bases from J, leaving 18 bases between. DNA for the CDR3: TGTGCCAGCAGTCTCATGTCCCTCCGGAGGGGCTACACCTTC. Protein: CASSLMSLRRGYTF.

The J gene is TRBJ2-5, the V gene TRBV11-1, with D possibly being TRBD2 (5 bases). The length of the CDR3 is 15 residues. Germline V gene lookup returns CDR1 SGHAT and CDR2 FQDESV (reference sequence). V gave up 1 base and J gave up 7 bases, with 16 bases separating them. The CDR3 loop reads CASSLELTMPGTQYF. Written as DNA, the CDR3 is TGTGCCAGCAGCTTAGAACTGACTATGCCAGGGACCCAGTACTTC.

This chain links TRBV2 with TRBJ1-4; D might be TRBD1 (6 bases). Trimming left V 6 bases short and J 4 bases short, with 12 bases between. The CDR3 length is 14 residues. Germline V gives CDR1 SNHLY, CDR2 FYNNEI. CDR3 region: CASRRTDVNEKLFF. DNA for the CDR3: TGTGCCAGCAGACGGACAGATGTTAATGAAAAACTGTTTTTT.

The rearrangement links TRBV27 to TRBJ2-2; D uncertain. This CDR3 has 15 amino acids. The germline CDR1 and CDR2 sequences are MNHEY and SMNVEV (reference sequence). The V end lost 6 bases, the J end lost 0 bases, and 11 bases lay between the germline ends. For the CDR3, the DNA is TGTGCCAGCAGGACTCGGGCCACGAACACCGGGGAGCTGTTTTTT. It translates to CASRTRATNTGELFF.

This clone was detected only once. This chain links TRBV30 with TRBJ2-1, with 7 bases fitting TRBD2. CDR1 GTSNPN and CDR2 SVGIG come from the germline V gene (reference sequence). Trimming removed 2 bases from V and 9 bases from J; junction bases left unmatched: 7. The CDR3 is 13 residues long. DNA for the CDR3: TGTGCCTGGAGTCTTTCGACTAGCAGTGAGCAGTTCTTC. Translated, it gives CAWSLSTSSEQFF. The full variable domain, rest sourced from reference TRBV30 and TRBJ2-1, is SQTIHQWPATLVQPVGSPLSLECTVEGTSNPNLYWYRQAAGRGLQLLFYSVGIGQISSEVPQNLSASRPQDRQFILSSKKLLLSDSGFYLCAWSLSTSSEQFFGPGTRLTVL.

The rearrangement joins TRBV6-5 to TRBJ2-2; 7 bases agree with TRBD1. Germline V lookup: CDR1 MNHEY, CDR2 SVGAGI. Losses at the gene ends were 2 bases for V and 5 bases for J; bases not matched to a gene: 8. This CDR3 spans 16 amino acids. CDR3 loop: CASSYPYRGGTGELFF. CDR3 in DNA: TGTGCCAGCAGTTACCCGTACAGGGGTGGGACCGGGGAGCTGTTTTTT.

The chain carries TRBV7-2 and TRBJ1-1; D remains unclear. Per the germline V gene, CDR1 is SGHTA and CDR2 is FQGNSA. CDR3 length: 14 amino acids. Deletions cut 3 bases from V and 1 base from J, with 9 bases between. CDR3: CASSFLRQNTEAFF. The CDR3 nucleotides read TGTGCCAGCAGCTTCTTGAGACAGAACACTGAAGCTTTCTTT.

The chain carries TRBV5-6 and TRBJ1-3; D ambiguous. This CDR3 comprises 11 residues. Germline assignment: CDR1 SGHDT and CDR2 YYEEEE. With 6 bases removed from V and 0 bases from J, the gap between germline ends came to 1 base. In DNA form, the CDR3 reads TGTGCCAGCAACTCTGGAAACACCATATATTTT. It yields the protein CASNSGNTIYF.

J is TRBJ2-1 and V is TRBV7-9; D may be TRBD2 (8 bases). Trimming shortened V by 8 bases and J by 1 base, and 18 bases separated the two germline ends. CDR3 length: 16 residues. CDR1 is SEHNR and CDR2 is FQNEAQ in the germline V gene (reference sequence). The CDR3 region has the DNA TGTGCCAGCGGTAGCGGGACAGAGCCTTCCTACAATGAGCAGTTCTTC. Protein: CASGSGTEPSYNEQFF. Based on the CDR3 plus reference TRBV7-9 and TRBJ2-1, the full variable domain is DTGVSQNPRHKITKRGQNVTFRCDPISEHNRLYWYRQTLGQGPEFLTYFQNEAQLEKSRLLSDRFSAERPKGSFSTLEIQRTEQGDSAMYLCASGSGTEPSYNEQFFGPGTRLTVL.